This T cell receptor (beta chain) was sequenced in a study of neoadjuvant anti-PD-1 for oral cavity cancer (dated by TCRdb to about 2021). Broadly, across the study: Before curative-intent surgical resection, most patients were given three to four biweekly doses of nivolumab at 3 mg/kg. A roughly 35% response rate was observed in the parent correlative cohort, in which eleven to twelve patients were included. For patients who did not progress, a fourth nivolumab dose was given around day 43, followed by definitive surgical resection on days 50-56. Patients with complete response, partial response or stable disease by RECIST 1.1 were defined as responders, whereas patients with progression were defined as non-responders.

Study-wide findings and limitations: After neoadjuvant nivolumab, non-responders showed significantly higher T cell clonality (Gini index) in PBMCs than responders did. Higher pretreatment blood Treg/Th17 ratios correlated with both higher pretreatment blood TCRbeta clonality and lower post-treatment tumor TCRbeta clonality. Only three patients per response group were included in the TCR analyses, and the authors called for validation in larger cohorts.

For deep sequencing, PBMC libraries mostly used around 500 ng of input genomic DNA, with six replicates for each sample. Following the manufacturer's instructions, the team built TCRbeta libraries using the immunoSEQ hsTCRbeta kit. An Illumina NovaSeq 6000 S4 flow cell was used to sequence the final libraries, which had first been combined to 3 nM. The source study handled its data this way. Raw data preprocessing and quality control were performed with the immunoSEQ Analyzer. The analysis was limited to productive rearrangements, and each clonotype was defined by a unique CDR3 amino acid sequence. Repertoire clonality was estimated as the Gini-Simpson index, computed with the R package tcR. Student's t test was used to compare Gini indices, and Pearson correlation was used to assess associations with tumor size change. TCRdb limited this immuneACCESS table to in-frame rearrangements with V and J called. A share of clones is missing; checked studies link under half to unresolved V genes, and the rest is unexplained. V, J and clone size reflect that table, while D and trimming were determined from the DNA. The sample table lists roughly 46,000 clones, about 77% of them with a count of one. The biggest ten clones account for 4% to 5% of the sample.

The CDR3 covers 16 residues, taking in both the cysteine and the phenylalanine. The retained sequence is limited to the CDR3, 48 bases, with the frame set at the first base. At the junction V is shortened by 6 bases and J by 2 bases; bases outside the gene matches: 5. CDR1 is given as MRHNA and CDR2 as SNTAGT, both from the germline V gene. Of note for this clone: The antigen it binds to is not known. Base qualities are not at hand, and no much larger clone is one base apart.

The time point tag for this specimen amounts to: after neoadjuvant nivolumab, at surgical resection. Patients were newly diagnosed with stage II-IVA oral cavity squamous cell carcinoma and had received no prior systemic or radiation treatment. Everyone in the cohort had locally advanced, HPV-negative oral cavity squamous cell carcinoma. No culture maintenance or expansion was done, as the peripheral blood mononuclear cells went straight to analysis. Samples were obtained from a longitudinal correlative study of a single-arm phase II trial of neoadjuvant nivolumab in oral cavity squamous cell carcinoma. Subject-matched pre- and post-treatment PBMCs and tumors from three responders and three non-responders underwent genomic DNA-based TCRbeta sequencing. Peripheral blood mononuclear cells were collected once before nivolumab treatment and again after treatment, at the time of surgery. The Maxwell RSC DNA from Cells kit was used to extract genomic DNA from PBMCs.

The origin of this receptor is a person between 40 and 85 years old with oral cavity squamous cell carcinoma. The input for sequencing was PBMCs, taken after nivolumab (anti-PD-1) treatment. The rearranged chain carries TRBV6-4 and TRBJ2-2, with 11 middle bases fitting TRBD2. The DNA is as follows: TGTGCCAGCAGCGGAACTAGCGGGAGCAACACCGGGGAGCTGTTTTTT. Protein translation: CASSGTSGSNTGELFF.